Below, one T cell receptor beta chain is given with its context. The germline V gene has CDR1 SEHNR and CDR2 FQNEAQ (reference sequence). CDR3 length equals 14 residues. TCRdb reanalyzed the 5' RACE reads and collapses them to one entry per CDR3 protein, without DNA. The sample holds over 200,000 distinct CDR3 sequences. This record comes from a study of T cells expressing NK-cell markers. Source material: blood T cells: a sorted CD56 or NKG2C T cell subset, CD4+ or CD8+ T cells, or bulk PBMC T cells (not recorded which). The rearrangement joins TRBV7-9 to TRBJ2-5; the TCRdb call, TRBD2, lacks DNA for checking. The receptor comes from a young man in good health. The CDR3 loop is CASSLASELGTQYF.